Listed below are T cell receptor beta chains from one sample, sequenced in a study of CD8 T cell repertoires and HIV-1 epitope variants. The table came from immunoSEQ multiplex PCR; TCRdb's copy has only in-frame clones and leaves some out. The table includes 1,800 or so clones, roughly 69% detected once. These receptors have no identified antigens. The specimen was cultured CD8+ T cells derived from PBMCs. These receptors came from a male donor with HIV. CDR3s include the opening cysteine and the closing phenylalanine or tryptophan. D genes are given only for firm matches.

d_gene: -
j_gene: TRBJ2-5
v_gene: TRBV19
CDR3aa: CASSIDPNQGETQYF

d_gene: -
j_gene: TRBJ1-5
v_gene: TRBV7-2
CDR3aa: CASSDRQNQPQHF

d_gene: -
j_gene: TRBJ2-1
v_gene: TRBV19
CDR3aa: CASSIVGPTEQFF

d_gene: -
j_gene: TRBJ2-7
v_gene: TRBV10-2
CDR3aa: CASRVAGGSYEQYF

d_gene: TRBD2
j_gene: TRBJ2-5
v_gene: TRBV5-6
CDR3aa: CASSGLAREETQYF

d_gene: TRBD2
j_gene: TRBJ2-7
v_gene: TRBV7-9
CDR3aa: CASSSQTSERSYEQYF

d_gene: TRBD2
j_gene: TRBJ2-1
v_gene: TRBV30
CDR3aa: CAWEHPGGPGEQFF

d_gene: TRBD1
j_gene: TRBJ2-5
v_gene: TRBV7-6
CDR3aa: CASSLARDRSGRETQYF

d_gene: -
j_gene: TRBJ2-1
v_gene: TRBV5-1
CDR3aa: CASSLGVYNEQFF

d_gene: TRBD1
j_gene: TRBJ2-5
v_gene: TRBV6-6
CDR3aa: CASSQGQGAFSETQYF

d_gene: TRBD1
j_gene: TRBJ1-2
v_gene: TRBV13
CDR3aa: CASSLPGTGELGGYTF

d_gene: TRBD2
j_gene: TRBJ2-7
v_gene: TRBV4-1
CDR3aa: CASSLEGSGSYEQYF

d_gene: -
j_gene: TRBJ1-4
v_gene: TRBV19
CDR3aa: CASRDGAEKLFF

d_gene: TRBD2
j_gene: TRBJ2-3
v_gene: TRBV9
CDR3aa: CASSEGLAGDTDTQYF

d_gene: -
j_gene: TRBJ1-2
v_gene: TRBV27
CDR3aa: CASSPFAGATNYGYTF

d_gene: -
j_gene: TRBJ2-2
v_gene: TRBV28
CDR3aa: CASSLREDRSYTGELFF

d_gene: -
j_gene: TRBJ2-1
v_gene: TRBV14
CDR3aa: CASSTWDINEQFF

d_gene: TRBD2
j_gene: TRBJ2-7
v_gene: TRBV13
CDR3aa: CASQLAGIYEQYF

d_gene: -
j_gene: TRBJ1-2
v_gene: TRBV9
CDR3aa: CASSFVGSGAYGYTF

d_gene: TRBD1
j_gene: TRBJ1-2
v_gene: TRBV27
CDR3aa: CASIHREGAGGANYGYTF

d_gene: -
j_gene: TRBJ2-5
v_gene: TRBV9
CDR3aa: CASSVAGRGVETQYF

d_gene: -
j_gene: TRBJ2-1
v_gene: TRBV28
CDR3aa: CASSYSSYNEQFF

d_gene: -
j_gene: TRBJ2-2
v_gene: TRBV27
CDR3aa: CASSLSMAVTGELFF

d_gene: -
j_gene: TRBJ2-1
v_gene: TRBV7-6
CDR3aa: CASSLSGEQFF

d_gene: -
j_gene: TRBJ2-2
v_gene: TRBV6-5
CDR3aa: CASSYGRAGELFF

d_gene: -
j_gene: TRBJ2-3
v_gene: TRBV2
CDR3aa: CASRMGGGWTDTQYF

d_gene: TRBD1
j_gene: TRBJ2-1
v_gene: TRBV11-2
CDR3aa: CASSFRDRGLDEQFF

d_gene: TRBD1
j_gene: TRBJ1-1
v_gene: TRBV10-3
CDR3aa: CAISAGDAGTADEAFF

d_gene: TRBD1
j_gene: TRBJ2-1
v_gene: TRBV19
CDR3aa: CATSTRDRGEQFF

d_gene: -
j_gene: TRBJ1-2
v_gene: TRBV5-1
CDR3aa: CASSSQETNYGYTF

d_gene: TRBD1
j_gene: TRBJ2-5
v_gene: TRBV19
CDR3aa: CASRGVTGGGETQYF

d_gene: -
j_gene: TRBJ2-7
v_gene: TRBV10-3
CDR3aa: CAISESLLADEQYF

d_gene: -
j_gene: TRBJ2-7
v_gene: TRBV15
CDR3aa: CATSRDRGASYEQYF

d_gene: -
j_gene: TRBJ2-5
v_gene: TRBV13
CDR3aa: CASSFEGETQYF

d_gene: -
j_gene: TRBJ1-1
v_gene: TRBV19
CDR3aa: CASSIDVTGTMNTEAFF

d_gene: -
j_gene: TRBJ2-1
v_gene: TRBV18
CDR3aa: CASSPVEGNEQFF

d_gene: TRBD2
j_gene: TRBJ2-7
v_gene: TRBV4-2
CDR3aa: CASSQEAGTEQYF

d_gene: -
j_gene: TRBJ1-1
v_gene: TRBV27
CDR3aa: CASSLSGVATEAFF

d_gene: -
j_gene: TRBJ2-7
v_gene: TRBV4-2
CDR3aa: CASSLGGQSSYEQYF

d_gene: TRBD1
j_gene: TRBJ2-3
v_gene: TRBV4-1
CDR3aa: CASSQMGQGAGDTQYF

d_gene: -
j_gene: TRBJ1-1
v_gene: TRBV19
CDR3aa: CASSIGGAALEAFF

d_gene: -
j_gene: TRBJ1-2
v_gene: TRBV28
CDR3aa: CASSFWISGAGDTF

d_gene: TRBD1
j_gene: TRBJ1-1
v_gene: TRBV19
CDR3aa: CAFSGGAGAFF

d_gene: -
j_gene: TRBJ2-7
v_gene: TRBV2
CDR3aa: CASSEEDGRGSYEQYF

d_gene: -
j_gene: TRBJ1-5
v_gene: TRBV19
CDR3aa: CASSMDSYSNQPQHF

d_gene: TRBD2
j_gene: TRBJ2-1
v_gene: TRBV5-5
CDR3aa: CASSPWTSPNEQFF

d_gene: TRBD1
j_gene: TRBJ1-2
v_gene: TRBV6-5
CDR3aa: CASSYLSGGADGYTF

d_gene: TRBD1
j_gene: TRBJ1-5
v_gene: TRBV5-5
CDR3aa: CASSFQGADQPQHF

d_gene: TRBD2
j_gene: TRBJ2-1
v_gene: TRBV6-5
CDR3aa: CASSYSPSGGHNEQFF

d_gene: TRBD1
j_gene: TRBJ1-5
v_gene: TRBV28
CDR3aa: CASSLGQGGTQPQHF

d_gene: TRBD2
j_gene: TRBJ2-1
v_gene: TRBV14
CDR3aa: CASSLTVGAGAYNEQFF

d_gene: -
j_gene: TRBJ2-2
v_gene: TRBV11-3
CDR3aa: CASRDTRHNTGELFF

d_gene: -
j_gene: TRBJ2-3
v_gene: TRBV19
CDR3aa: CASNEGPDTQYF

d_gene: TRBD2
j_gene: TRBJ2-1
v_gene: TRBV6-5
CDR3aa: CASSLGGGEQFF

d_gene: -
j_gene: TRBJ2-4
v_gene: TRBV6-5
CDR3aa: CASSYAGASKNIQYF